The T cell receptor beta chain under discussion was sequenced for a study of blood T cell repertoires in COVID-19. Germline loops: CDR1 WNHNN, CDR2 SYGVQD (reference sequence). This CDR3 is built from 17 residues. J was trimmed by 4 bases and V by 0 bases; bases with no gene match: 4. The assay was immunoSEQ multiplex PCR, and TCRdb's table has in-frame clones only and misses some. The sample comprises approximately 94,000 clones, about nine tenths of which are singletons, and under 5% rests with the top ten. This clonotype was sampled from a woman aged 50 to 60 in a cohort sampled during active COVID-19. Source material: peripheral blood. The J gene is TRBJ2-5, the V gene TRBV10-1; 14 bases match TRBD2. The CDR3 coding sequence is TGCGCCAGCAGTGAGTCGGGACTAGCGGGAGTGGGAGAGACCCAGTACTTC. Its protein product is CASSESGLAGVGETQYF.